This T cell receptor (beta chain) was recorded in a study of T cell responses to AZD1222 COVID-19 vaccine. Study-wide findings and caveats: Just five or six AZD1222 recipients were seropositive at baseline.

Using immunoSEQ multiplex PCR, the repertoire was profiled, and TCRdb retains in-frame clones only, with some absent. Among about 120,000 clones listed, approximately 85% were seen once. Germline CDR1 MDHEN, CDR2 SYDVKM. The CDR3 sequence is 14 residues long. Between the trimmed V and J ends, which lost 5 bases and 1 base, there was a span of 11 bases. Comment on this clone: The target antigen is unknown.

The sequence was obtained from an adult in good health. The chain has TRBV28 and TRBJ1-1; a weak D match, TRBD1 (5 bases). The sequencing used peripheral blood, collected on day 0 of MenACWY control vaccination. This chain's CDR3 is CASSLRQRNTEAFF. For the CDR3, the DNA is TGTGCCAGCAGTCTAAGACAGAGGAACACTGAAGCTTTCTTT.